At least ten counts were recorded for the clone carrying this TCR beta chain. Antigen: not known. The entry originates in a study of regulatory T cells in long-lasting Graves disease. Study results and limitations: There were preferences for TRBV28, TRBJ1-2 and TRBJ2-5 in persistent disease.

This CDR3 has 16 residues. Trimming removed 7 bases at V and 0 bases at J, with 18 bases between. CDR1 is SQVTM, CDR2 ANQGSEA, per germline. This sample's time point: persistent/refractory GD, antithyroid drugs over 5 years with positive TRAb. Generation of the TCR library employed RNA extracted from PBMCs. iRepertoire HTBI primers and Arm-PCR of CDR3 regions built TCR beta libraries. TCRdb re-called the multiplex PCR reads with MiXCR, one entry per CDR3 protein. This table holds around 400,000 distinct CDR3 sequences, under 25% found once. The chain has TRBV29-1 and TRBJ2-2; D may be TRBD1 or TRBD2 (7 bases each). This clonotype was obtained from a female donor with Graves disease. Sequenced material: peripheral blood mononuclear cells (PBMCs), taken when the disease was refractory, from a patient treated with antithyroid drugs. The CDR3 nucleotides read TGCAGCGCCTCAGGGGGGAGGGGTGCGAACACCGGGGAGCTGTTTTTT. This codes for CSASGGRGANTGELFF.